Listed here are 2 T cell receptor beta chains from one sample, sequenced in a study of blood T cell repertoires in COVID-19 (dated by TCRdb to about 2020). The receptor library was made with the immunoSEQ multiplex PCR assay. In TCRdb, the immuneACCESS table is reduced to in-frame sequences with V and J assigned. These tables do not hold every clone; where another copy was compared, an unresolved V gene accounts for under half, and the others remain unexplained. This sample gives about 50,000 clones in total; 90% of them show up just once. The leading ten clones occupy approximately 6.2% of the sample. The sequencing sample was made of peripheral blood. All receptors derive from a man aged 35 to 55 with acute or convalescent COVID-19.

The chain combines TRBV6-2 or TRBV6-3 with TRBJ2-2; 9 bases are shared with TRBD1. This CDR3 is 15 amino acids long. V shed 4 bases, J shed 5 bases, and the junction held 5 bases outside the gene matches. CDR1 is MNHEY, CDR2 SVGEGT, per germline. The CDR3, as DNA: TGTGCCAGCAGTTCCGGGACAGGGAGTACCGGGGAGCTGTTTTTT. Translating gives CASSSGTGSTGELFF.

The V call is TRBV6-5, the J call TRBJ1-1; no firm D call. CDR1 is MNHEY and CDR2 is SVGAGI in the germline V gene. The CDR3 covers 13 residues. V lost 6 bases and J 0 bases, leaving 8 bases between the germline ends. CDR3 bases: TGTGCCAGCAGCGACACCTTGAACACTGAAGCTTTCTTT. Residues: CASSDTLNTEAFF.